The clone carrying this TCR beta chain was observed many times. The data originate from a study of Graves' ophthalmopathy and Graves' hyperthyroidism. Scientists amplified the TCR beta CDR3 regions from RNA transcripts. HTBI primers were used in a first-round RT-PCR, which preceded a second-round multiplex PCR. MiXCR, run by TCRdb on the multiplex PCR reads, gives a single entry per CDR3 protein. The table records 600,000 to 650,000 distinct CDR3 sequences, roughly 20% of them present only once. The germline V gene has CDR1 SQVTM and CDR2 ANQGSEA. Trimming removed 4 bases from V and 4 bases from J, with 16 bases in between. This CDR3 has 14 amino acids. Serum thyroxine and TRAb, along with clinical symptoms, thyroid ultrasound and orbital computed tomography, were what diagnosis relied on.

V and J are TRBV29-1 and TRBJ1-2; D may be TRBD1 (6 bases). The material sequenced was peripheral blood. This receptor was taken from a woman aged 18-29 years with stable Graves' hyperthyroidism. Some clones in this sample may be carry-over from other donors' samples. The CDR3 region has the DNA TGCAGCGTTGTAGGGCAGGGGTCGGGCTATGGCTACACCTTC. Encoded protein: CSVVGQGSGYGYTF.